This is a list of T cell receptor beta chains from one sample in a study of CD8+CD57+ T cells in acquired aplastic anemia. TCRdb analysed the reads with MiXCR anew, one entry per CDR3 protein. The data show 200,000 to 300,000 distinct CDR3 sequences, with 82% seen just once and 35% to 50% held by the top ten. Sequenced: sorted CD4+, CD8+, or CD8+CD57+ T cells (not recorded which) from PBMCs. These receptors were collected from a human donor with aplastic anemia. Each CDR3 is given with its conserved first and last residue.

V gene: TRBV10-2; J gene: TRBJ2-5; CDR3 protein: CASSVAPGGQETQYF
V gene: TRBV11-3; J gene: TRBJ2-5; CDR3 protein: CASSRDIAEETQYF
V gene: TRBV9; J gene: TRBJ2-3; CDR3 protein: CASSPGTSGYTEHF
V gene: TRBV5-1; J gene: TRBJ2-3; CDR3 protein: CASTEGADTQYF
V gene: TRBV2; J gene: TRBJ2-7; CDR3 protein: CASRSGGEDYEQYF
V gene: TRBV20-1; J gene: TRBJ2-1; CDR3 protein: CSASPAGHSDNEQFF
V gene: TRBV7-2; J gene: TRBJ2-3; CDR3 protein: CASSLGSGHADPQYF
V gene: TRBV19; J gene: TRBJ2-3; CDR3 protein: CASSLSTPSTDTQYF
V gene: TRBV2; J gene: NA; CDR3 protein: CASSPERGGRTDEQYF
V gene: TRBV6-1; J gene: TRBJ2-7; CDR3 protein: CASTLVGGNYEQYF
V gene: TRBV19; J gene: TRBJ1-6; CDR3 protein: CASSTQGQGNSPLHF
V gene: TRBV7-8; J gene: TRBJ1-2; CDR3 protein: CASSLAGGPDSKF
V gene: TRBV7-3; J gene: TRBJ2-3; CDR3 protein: CASSLARRNTKAFF
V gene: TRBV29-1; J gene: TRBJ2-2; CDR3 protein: CSARDTGELFF
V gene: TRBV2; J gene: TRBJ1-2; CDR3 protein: CASVGLNYGYTF
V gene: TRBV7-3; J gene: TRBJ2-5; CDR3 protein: CASSNGRGARETQYF
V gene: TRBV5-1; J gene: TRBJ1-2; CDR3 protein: CASSLDGGNYGYTF
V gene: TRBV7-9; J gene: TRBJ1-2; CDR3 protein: CASSLERSGVNYGYTF
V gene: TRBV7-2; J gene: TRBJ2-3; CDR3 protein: CASSSAGIGGQPQF
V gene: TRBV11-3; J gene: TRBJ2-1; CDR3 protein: CASSVTSVPYNEQSF
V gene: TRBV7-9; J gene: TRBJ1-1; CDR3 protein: CAGNAGWGVGTEAFF
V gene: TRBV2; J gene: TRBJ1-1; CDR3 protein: CASSVAGGQDAQNFALF
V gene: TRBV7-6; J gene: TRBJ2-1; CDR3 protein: CASSLTADEQFF
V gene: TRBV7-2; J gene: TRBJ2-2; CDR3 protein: CASSFSPSGTALFF
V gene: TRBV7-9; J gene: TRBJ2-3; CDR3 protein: CASSLAAGPNTGDF
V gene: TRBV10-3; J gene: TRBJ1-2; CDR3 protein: CAISEGPDRAYGYTF
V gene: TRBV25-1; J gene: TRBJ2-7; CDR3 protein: CASSGQGGRYEQYF
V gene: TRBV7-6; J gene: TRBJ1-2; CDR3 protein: CASTLGRVPAGAYTF
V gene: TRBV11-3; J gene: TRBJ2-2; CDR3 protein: CASSSGEKQGTGELFF
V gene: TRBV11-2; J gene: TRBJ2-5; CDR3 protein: CASSPPNRWETQYF
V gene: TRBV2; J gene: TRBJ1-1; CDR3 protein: CASSGGGGANTEAFF
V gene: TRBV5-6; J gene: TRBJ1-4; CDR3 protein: CASSPGWAWGEKLFF
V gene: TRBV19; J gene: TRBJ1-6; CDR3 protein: CASSPGTGDNSPLHF
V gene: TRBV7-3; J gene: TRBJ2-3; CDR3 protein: CASSLGGRNNEF
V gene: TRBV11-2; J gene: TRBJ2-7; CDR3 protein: CASSLDLTGTAVYEQYF
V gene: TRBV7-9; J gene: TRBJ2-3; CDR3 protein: CASSFERSADTHYF
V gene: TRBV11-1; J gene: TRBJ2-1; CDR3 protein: CASSPRLAGVEQFF
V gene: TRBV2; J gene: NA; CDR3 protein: CASSDIDGRAYEQYF
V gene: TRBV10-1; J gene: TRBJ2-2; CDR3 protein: CASSRRSPGELFF
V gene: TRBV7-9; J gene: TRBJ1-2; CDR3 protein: CASSKGQNYGYTF
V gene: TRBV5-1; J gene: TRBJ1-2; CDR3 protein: CASSWEAGTRYTF